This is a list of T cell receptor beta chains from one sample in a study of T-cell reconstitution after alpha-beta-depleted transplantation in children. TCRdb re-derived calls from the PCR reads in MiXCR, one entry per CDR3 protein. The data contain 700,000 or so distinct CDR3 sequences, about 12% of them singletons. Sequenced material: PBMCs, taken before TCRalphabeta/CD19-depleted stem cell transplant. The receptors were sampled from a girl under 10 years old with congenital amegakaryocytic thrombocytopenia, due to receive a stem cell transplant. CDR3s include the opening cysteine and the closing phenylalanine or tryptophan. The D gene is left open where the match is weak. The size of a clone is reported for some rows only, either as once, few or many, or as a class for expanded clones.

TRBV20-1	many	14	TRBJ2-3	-	CSAREGGRADTQYF	TGCAGTGCTAGAGAGGGGGGCCGGGCAGATACGCAGTATTTT
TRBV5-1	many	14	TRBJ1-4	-	CASSSGTRGEKLFF	TGCGCCAGCAGCTCCGGGACCAGGGGTGAAAAACTGTTTTTT
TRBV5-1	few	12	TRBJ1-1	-	CASSLDRSEAFF	TGCGCCAGCAGCCTGGACCGGAGTGAAGCTTTCTTT
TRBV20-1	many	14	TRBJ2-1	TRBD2	CSAEASGRINEQFF	TGCAGTGCTGAGGCTAGCGGGAGAATCAATGAGCAGTTCTTC
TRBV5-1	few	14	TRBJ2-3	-	CASSLHSGTDTQYF	TGCGCCAGCAGCTTGCATTCGGGCACAGATACGCAGTATTTT
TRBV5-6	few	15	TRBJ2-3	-	CASSLNGRWSDTQYF	TGTGCCAGCAGCTTAAACGGGAGATGGTCAGATACGCAGTATTTT
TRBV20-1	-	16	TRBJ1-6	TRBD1	CSARMDRIDYNSPLHF	TGCAGTGCTAGAATGGACAGGATAGACTATAATTCACCCCTCCACTTT
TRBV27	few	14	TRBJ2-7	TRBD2	CASRLAGAGNEQYF	TGTGCCAGCAGATTAGCGGGAGCAGGGAACGAGCAGTACTTC
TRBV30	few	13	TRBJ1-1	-	CAWSVSGDLGAFF	TGTGCCTGGAGTGTAAGTGGGGATCTTGGGGCTTTCTTT
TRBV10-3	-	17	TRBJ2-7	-	CAISDLAGLRYAYEQYF	TGTGCCATCAGTGATCTGGCAGGGCTTCGGTACGCCTACGAGCAGTACTTC
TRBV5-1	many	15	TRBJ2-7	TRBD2	CASSPWTSGTYEQYF	TGCGCCAGCAGCCCATGGACTAGCGGCACCTACGAGCAGTACTTC
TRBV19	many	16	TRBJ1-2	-	CASSSGPGTPNYGYTF	TGTGCCAGTAGTTCTGGCCCCGGGACACCCAACTATGGCTACACCTTC
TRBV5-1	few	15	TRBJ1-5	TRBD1	CASSLEGDRDQPQHF	TGCGCCAGCAGCTTGGAAGGGGACAGGGATCAGCCCCAGCATTTT
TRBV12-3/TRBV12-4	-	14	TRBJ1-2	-	CASSSWGQQGGYTF	TGTGCCAGCAGTTCGTGGGGCCAACAGGGTGGCTACACCTTC
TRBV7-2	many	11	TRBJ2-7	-	CASRDLSEQYF	TGTGCCAGCAGGGACCTCTCCGAGCAGTACTTC
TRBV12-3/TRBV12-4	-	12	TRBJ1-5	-	CASQIGNQPQHF	TGTGCCAGCCAAATAGGCAATCAGCCCCAGCATTTT
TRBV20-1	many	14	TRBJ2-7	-	CSAATTGFSYEQYF	TGCAGTGCCGCGACTACAGGGTTCTCCTACGAGCAGTACTTC
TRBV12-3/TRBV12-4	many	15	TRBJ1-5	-	CASSLEDYSNQPQHF	TGTGCCAGCAGTTTGGAAGATTATAGCAATCAGCCCCAGCATTTT
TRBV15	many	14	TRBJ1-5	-	CATSRRAWNQPQHF	TGTGCCACCAGCAGGAGGGCATGGAATCAGCCCCAGCATTTT
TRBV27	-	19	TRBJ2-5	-	CASSLGGHFFPVPRETQYF	TGTGCCAGCAGTTTAGGGGGACATTTTTTTCCCGTACCCCGAGAGACCCAGTACTTC
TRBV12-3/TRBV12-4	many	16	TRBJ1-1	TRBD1	CASSLGLGTGHTEAFF	TGTGCCAGCAGTTTAGGTTTAGGGACAGGGCACACTGAAGCTTTCTTT
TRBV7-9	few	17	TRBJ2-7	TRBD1	CASSERKGTAITYEQYF	TGTGCCAGCAGCGAGCGTAAAGGGACAGCCATAACCTACGAGCAGTACTTC
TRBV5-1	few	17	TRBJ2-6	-	CASSLVQLSSGANVLTF	TGCGCCAGCAGCTTGGTACAGCTTTCGTCTGGGGCCAACGTCCTGACTTTC
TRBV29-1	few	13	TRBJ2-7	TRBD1	CSVSTGPVYEQYF	TGCAGCGTGTCGACAGGGCCAGTTTACGAGCAGTACTTC
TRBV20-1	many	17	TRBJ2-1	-	CSARGLLSGRSYNEQFF	TGCAGTGCTAGAGGGCTTTTAAGCGGCCGGTCCTACAATGAGCAGTTCTTC
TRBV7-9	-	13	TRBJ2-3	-	CASSSPPPDTQYF	TGTGCCAGCAGCTCACCCCCTCCAGATACGCAGTATTTT
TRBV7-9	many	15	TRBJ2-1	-	CASSLPGDWYNEQFF	TGTGCCAGCAGCTTACCCGGGGACTGGTACAATGAGCAGTTCTTC
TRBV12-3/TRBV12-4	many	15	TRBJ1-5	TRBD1	CASSPSGQYNQPQHF	TGTGCCAGCAGCCCCTCGGGACAGTACAATCAGCCCCAGCATTTT
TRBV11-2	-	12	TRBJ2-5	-	CASRDNQETQYF	TGTGCCAGTAGAGATAACCAAGAGACCCAGTACTTC
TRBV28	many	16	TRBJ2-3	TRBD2	CASSLWVGGPADTQYF	TGTGCCAGCAGTTTATGGGTGGGAGGGCCGGCAGATACGCAGTATTTT
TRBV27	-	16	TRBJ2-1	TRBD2	CASSPTTSGSSDEQFF	TGTGCCAGCAGTCCTACGACTAGCGGGAGTTCTGATGAGCAGTTCTTC
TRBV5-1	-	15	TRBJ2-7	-	CASRYSGSQLYEQYF	TGCGCCAGCAGGTACTCAGGGTCCCAACTTTACGAGCAGTACTTC
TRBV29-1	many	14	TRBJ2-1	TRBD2	CSIQGQREGNEQFF	TGCAGCATCCAAGGCCAGCGGGAGGGGAATGAGCAGTTCTTC
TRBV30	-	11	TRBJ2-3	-	CAWSVTLTQYF	TGTGCCTGGAGTGTGACCCTTACGCAGTATTTT
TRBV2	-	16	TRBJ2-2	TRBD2	CASNSGLAGLTGELFF	TGTGCCAGCAACTCCGGTCTAGCGGGATTAACCGGGGAGCTGTTTTTT
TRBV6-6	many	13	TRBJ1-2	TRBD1	CASSYPGQGGDTF	TGTGCCAGCAGTTATCCCGGACAGGGGGGAGACACCTTC
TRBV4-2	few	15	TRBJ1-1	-	CASSQGGTMNTEAFF	TGTGCCAGCAGCCAAGGGGGCACCATGAACACTGAAGCTTTCTTT
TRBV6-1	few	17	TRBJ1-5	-	CASSRQEDSRGNQPQHF	TGTGCCAGCAGTCGCCAGGAGGACAGTCGTGGCAATCAGCCCCAGCATTTT
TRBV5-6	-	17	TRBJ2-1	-	CASSYRVGIVSYNEQFF	TGTGCCAGCAGCTACAGGGTAGGGATCGTATCTTACAATGAGCAGTTCTTC
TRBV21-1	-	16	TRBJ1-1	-	CASSKGSGRVNTEAFF	TGTGCCAGCAGCAAAGGTAGCGGGAGGGTGAACACTGAAGCTTTCTTT
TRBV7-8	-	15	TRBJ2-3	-	CASSLGAGEIDTQYF	TGTGCCAGCAGCTTAGGAGCAGGGGAAATAGATACGCAGTATTTT
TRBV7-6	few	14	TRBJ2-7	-	CASSLGTGQFEQYF	TGTGCCAGCAGCTTAGGAACAGGACAGTTCGAGCAGTACTTC
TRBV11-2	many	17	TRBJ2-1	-	CASSLDPRMDPYNEQFF	TGTGCCAGCAGCTTAGACCCGAGAATGGACCCTTACAATGAGCAGTTCTTC
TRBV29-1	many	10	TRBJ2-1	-	CSVDRDEQFF	TGCAGCGTTGATAGGGATGAGCAGTTCTTC
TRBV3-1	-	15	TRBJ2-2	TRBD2	CASSPRAGDTGELFF	TGTGCCAGCAGCCCTCGGGCGGGAGATACCGGGGAGCTGTTTTTT
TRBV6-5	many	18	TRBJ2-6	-	CASSLSGQPFSGANVLTF	TGTGCCAGCAGTCTATCGGGACAACCCTTCTCTGGGGCCAACGTCCTGACTTTC
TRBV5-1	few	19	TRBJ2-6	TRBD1	CASSLDKQGAGSGANVLTF	TGCGCCAGCAGCTTGGATAAGCAGGGGGCTGGCTCTGGGGCCAACGTCCTGACTTTC
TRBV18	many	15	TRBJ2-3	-	CASSPSSTHTDTQYF	TGTGCCAGCTCACCAAGTAGCACCCACACAGATACGCAGTATTTT
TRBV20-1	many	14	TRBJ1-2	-	CSARDHRGAVGYTF	TGCAGTGCTAGAGATCATCGGGGGGCGGTTGGCTACACCTTC
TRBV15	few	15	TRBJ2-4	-	CATSRDPGIGNIQYF	TGTGCCACCAGCAGAGATCCCGGAATTGGGAACATTCAGTACTTC
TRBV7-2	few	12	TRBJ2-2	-	CASSPPGRELFF	TGTGCCAGCAGCCCCCCGGGGCGGGAGCTGTTTTTT
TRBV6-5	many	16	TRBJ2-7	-	CASSYRLIAGLQEQYF	TGTGCCAGCAGTTACCGACTCATCGCGGGGCTGCAAGAGCAGTACTTC
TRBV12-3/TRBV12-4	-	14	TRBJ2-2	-	CASSPLRVTGELFF	TGTGCCAGCAGTCCCCTGAGAGTCACCGGGGAGCTGTTTTTT
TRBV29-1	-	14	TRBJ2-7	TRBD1	CSVEVRQGANEQYF	TGCAGCGTTGAGGTCCGGCAGGGGGCGAACGAGCAGTACTTC
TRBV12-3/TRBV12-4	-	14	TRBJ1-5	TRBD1	CASTLTGGEQPQHF	TGTGCCAGCACCCTGACAGGGGGAGAACAGCCCCAGCATTTT
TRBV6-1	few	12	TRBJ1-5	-	CASSEDRQPQHF	TGTGCCAGCAGTGAAGATCGACAGCCCCAGCATTTT
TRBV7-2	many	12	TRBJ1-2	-	CASSAGQLGYTF	TGTGCCAGCAGCGCTGGACAGCTTGGCTACACCTTC
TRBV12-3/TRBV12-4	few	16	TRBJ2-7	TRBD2	CASSFSAGGSYYEQYF	TGTGCCAGCAGTTTCTCGGCGGGAGGGTCCTATTACGAGCAGTACTTC
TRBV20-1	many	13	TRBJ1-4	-	CSASSATNEKLFF	TGCAGTGCTTCGAGTGCAACTAATGAAAAACTGTTTTTT